The source of this T cell receptor (beta chain) is a study of CD8 T cells in Susac syndrome. Study-wide results and limits: The study acknowledged a relatively small number of individuals in its TCR sequencing and HLA analysis.

As concerns this clonotype: Its antigen is not identified.

The authors carried out high-throughput sequencing of TCR beta. They applied it to CD8+ and CD4+ T cells obtained from blood. The TEMRA cells underwent FACS enrichment, while the CD8+ and CD4+ T cells underwent negative isolation. This CDR3 is 15 amino acids long. Germline V gene sequence: CDR1 KGHDR, CDR2 SFDVKD. Trimming took off 6 bases at V and 2 bases at J, with 10 bases between the two ends. cDNA came from 0.5 to 1 ug RNA primed by random hexamers. TCR beta CDR3 was amplified by immunoSEQ multiplex PCR. This amplification extended across 54 Vbeta and 13 Jbeta segments. MiXCR, applied by TCRdb to the immunoSEQ multiplex PCR reads, yields one record per CDR3 protein. The table records under 250,000 distinct CDR3 sequences, over 85% of them present only once.

Specimen: CD4+ T cells from PBMCs. The sequence was obtained from a human donor with multiple sclerosis. The rearrangement joins TRBV24-1 to TRBJ2-6; possibly TRBD1 for D (6 bases). The CDR3: CATSSRGAGANVLTF. The CDR3 DNA sequence: TGTGCCACCAGTTCCAGGGGCGCTGGGGCCAACGTCCTGACTTTC.